The 29 T cell receptor beta chains below all came from one sample that was sequenced in a study of cytomegalovirus exposure and HLA in healthy donors. TCRdb keeps only in-frame clones here, not all; method: immunoSEQ multiplex PCR. The sample has hundreds of thousands of clones, 75% to 90% seen once; the top ten hold roughly 1.2%. The source material was PBMCs. These receptor sequences come from a woman aged 25 to 39 in good health and CMV-seropositive.

This sequence joins TRBV14 and TRBJ2-1; 9 bases match TRBD2. The CDR3 runs 15 residues. The ends lost 1 base at V and 6 bases at J; junction bases unmatched: 4. CDR1 is SGHDN and CDR2 is FVKESK in the germline V gene. The CDR3 spells CASSQGLAGSNEQFF. The CDR3 coding sequence is TGTGCCAGCAGCCAAGGGCTAGCGGGAAGCAATGAGCAGTTCTTC.

This chain joins TRBV11-3 and TRBJ2-7; maybe TRBD1 (5 bases). CDR1 and CDR2 from the germline V gene are SGHNT and YENEEA. The V end was cut by 0 bases, the J end by 2 bases, with 11 bases between. The CDR3 contains 15 residues. CDR3 in amino acids: CASSLDQGATYEQYF. CDR3 coding DNA: TGTGCCAGCAGCTTAGACCAGGGTGCCACCTACGAGCAGTACTTC. The complete variable domain, with remaining parts taken from reference TRBV11-3 and TRBJ2-7, reads EAGVVQSPRYKIIEKKQPVAFWCNPISGHNTLYWYLQNLGQGPELLIRYENEEAVDDSQLPKDRFSAERLKGVDSTLKIQPAELGDSAVYLCASSLDQGATYEQYFGPGTRLTVT.

The rearrangement joins TRBV6-5 to TRBJ2-7; 7 positions match TRBD1. V lost 6 bases and J lost 5; bases outside the gene matches: 13. The CDR3 extends over 15 amino acids. Germline CDR1 and CDR2: MNHEY and SVGAGI. CDR3 sequence: CASRYRDRPQDEQYF. The DNA for the CDR3 is TGTGCCAGCAGGTACCGGGACAGACCTCAAGACGAGCAGTACTTC.

The gene calls are TRBV6-4 and TRBJ2-1; D might be TRBD1 (6 bases). Germline lookup yields CDR1 MRHNA and CDR2 SNTAGT. The germline V and J ends were trimmed by 6 bases and 4 bases, with 22 bases remaining between them. The CDR3 loop spans 17 amino acids. For the CDR3, the DNA is TGTGCCAGCAGACATATTAAGCCACAGGGAACTTACAATGAGCAGTTCTTC. Its protein is CASRHIKPQGTYNEQFF.

The V call is TRBV15, the J call TRBJ2-5; 8 bases align to TRBD1. Germline CDR1 and CDR2: LNHNV and YYDKDF (reference sequence). This CDR3 contains 16 residues. With 5 bases clipped from V and 4 bases from J, the junction kept 12 bases outside the gene matches. Here the CDR3 reads CATSEEQGRGLETQYF. The CDR3 coding sequence is TGTGCCACCAGCGAAGAGCAAGGCAGGGGGCTAGAGACCCAGTACTTC.

The chain couples TRBV28 to TRBJ1-1; 10 bases map to TRBD1. Germline assignment: CDR1 MDHEN and CDR2 SYDVKM. This CDR3 comprises 11 residues. V was pared by 5 bases and J by 9 bases, with 0 bases of the junction left unmatched. Here the CDR3 reads CASSDRGQAFF. CDR3 coding DNA: TGTGCCAGCAGTGACAGGGGGCAAGCTTTCTTT.

The V call is TRBV5-1, the J call TRBJ1-3; D is undetermined. In germline, CDR1 is SGHRS, CDR2 YFSETQ. V dropped 0 bases and J dropped 14 bases, with 24 bases sitting between them. CDR3 size: 16 residues. CDR3 in DNA: TGCGCCAGCAGCTTGGCCGTACTCCAAGAGGTCCCGAGACTATATTTT. Its protein product is CASSLAVLQEVPRLYF.

The chain recombines TRBV30 with TRBJ2-7, with a possible D match to TRBD1 (5 bases). V lost 4 bases and J lost 3, with 16 bases in between. The CDR3 is made up of 14 amino acids. From germline, CDR1 is GTSNPN and CDR2 SVGIG (reference sequence). The CDR3 region has the DNA TGTGCCTGGATGTTCGATGGGGCCCACTACGAGCAGTACTTC. It translates to CAWMFDGAHYEQYF.

The V and J genes are TRBV30 and TRBJ2-7; the D gene is possibly TRBD2 (6 bases). The CDR3 extends over 14 amino acids. Germline V gene lookup returns CDR1 GTSNPN and CDR2 SVGIG (reference sequence). V lost 3 bases and J lost 3, with 15 bases in between. CDR3 coding DNA: TGTGCCTGGAGCTCCCGACTAGGAAGCTACGAGCAGTACTTC. Translated, it gives CAWSSRLGSYEQYF.

This chain uses TRBV28 with TRBJ2-7, with D possibly matching TRBD1 (6 bases). This CDR3 is 15 amino acids long. V lost 6 bases and J 2 bases, leaving 17 bases between the germline ends. Germline V CDR1 and CDR2: MDHEN, SYDVKM. CDR3 amino acids: CASRYTGLLTYEQYF. CDR3 bases: TGTGCCAGCAGATATACAGGGCTACTAACCTACGAGCAGTACTTC.

The chain is built from TRBV28 and TRBJ1-2; D is undetermined. Per germline, CDR1 MDHEN and CDR2 SYDVKM. The CDR3 spans 14 residues. V was clipped by 5 bases and J by 0 bases, with 10 bases between them. DNA of the CDR3: TGTGCCAGCAGTCCCCCCGGAGCTAACTATGGCTACACCTTC. Its translation is CASSPPGANYGYTF.

The chain joins TRBV5-1 to TRBJ2-3, with D possibly being TRBD2 (6 bases). Germline CDR1 reads SGHRS; CDR2 reads YFSETQ. The CDR3 totals 14 residues. The V end was cut by 4 bases, the J end by 2 bases, with 11 bases between. CDR3 nucleotide sequence: TGCGCCAGCAGCGGAGGGGAACCCACAGATACGCAGTATTTT. Translated: CASSGGEPTDTQYF.

The chain employs TRBV4-2 and TRBJ2-1, with a weak D call TRBD2 (5 bases). V was pared by 4 bases and J by 0 bases, with 10 bases between. CDR1 is LGHNA, CDR2 YNFKEQ, per germline. The CDR3 is made up of 15 amino acids. This chain's CDR3 is CASSPERISYNEQFF. The CDR3, as DNA: TGTGCCAGCAGCCCGGAGCGGATCTCCTACAATGAGCAGTTCTTC.

This clone was counted a single time. The rearrangement joins TRBV4-1 to TRBJ1-1; tentatively, D is TRBD1 (6 bases). V was clipped by 1 base and J by 5 bases, with 14 bases between them. CDR1 MGHRA and CDR2 YSYEKL come from the germline V gene. The CDR3 runs to 15 residues. CDR3 protein: CASSQGEGERTEAFF. CDR3 sequence (DNA): TGCGCCAGCAGCCAAGGCGAGGGGGAGAGGACTGAAGCTTTCTTT.

The gene calls are TRBV9 and TRBJ1-4; no clear D gene. V was trimmed by 7 bases and J by 5 bases, leaving 15 bases between them. Germline CDR1 SGDLS, CDR2 YYNGEE. The CDR3 loop spans 14 amino acids. The DNA for the CDR3 is TGTGCCAGCGCCGTGCAGGAACAAAATGAAAAACTGTTTTTT. This gives the protein CASAVQEQNEKLFF.

The rearrangement joins TRBV6-1 to TRBJ1-2; TRBD1 might be the D (5 bases). V was trimmed by 6 bases and J by 4 bases, leaving 12 bases between them. There are 13 residues in the CDR3. Germline CDR1 reads MNHNS; CDR2 reads SASEGT. The DNA for the CDR3 is TGTGCCAGCAGCGAGACAGCTACCTATGGCTACACCTTC. Protein product: CASSETATYGYTF.

The gene calls are TRBV6-5 and TRBJ2-1; 8 bases fit TRBD1. Germline loops: CDR1 MNHEY, CDR2 SVGAGI. The CDR3 covers 14 residues. V dropped 5 bases and J dropped 7; count of bases not matched to a gene: 7. The CDR3 DNA is TGTGCCAGCAGTGCCCACCGACAGGGGAATGAGCAGTTCTTC. Protein: CASSAHRQGNEQFF.

This clone showed up just once. The chain employs TRBV27 and TRBJ1-4; no definite D call. V was trimmed by 5 bases and J by 0 bases, leaving 10 bases between them. CDR1 and CDR2 from the germline V gene are MNHEY and SMNVEV (reference sequence). The CDR3 contains 15 residues. The CDR3 coding sequence is TGTGCCAGCAGTCTCACTGCTACAACTAATGAAAAACTGTTTTTT. Protein product: CASSLTATTNEKLFF.

This chain links TRBV11-2 with TRBJ2-5; a possible D gene is TRBD2 (5 bases). CDR1 and CDR2 (germline): SGHAT, FQNNGV. The CDR3 runs to 17 residues. Trimming took 2 bases from V and 9 from J, leaving 25 bases between them. CDR3 sequence reads: CASSLNLRPSSEEAQYF. CDR3 DNA sequence: TGTGCCAGCAGCTTAAATCTTCGGCCTAGCAGCGAGGAGGCCCAGTACTTC.

The chain combines TRBV5-1 with TRBJ1-1; weak D call: TRBD1 (5 bases). The V end was cut by 7 bases, the J end by 0 bases, with 13 bases between. The CDR3 has 14 amino acids. CDR1 is SGHRS and CDR2 is YFSETQ in the germline V gene. The DNA of the CDR3 is TGCGCCAGCGGGGCAGGACGCTTGAACACTGAAGCTTTCTTT. Its translation is CASGAGRLNTEAFF.

This clone was seen a single time. The chain recombines TRBV5-4 with TRBJ2-1; 14 bases map to TRBD2. V shed 0 bases and J 5 bases; nucleotides not matched to a gene: 4. The CDR3 covers 17 residues. CDR1 SGHNT and CDR2 YYREEE come from the germline V gene (reference sequence). The CDR3 DNA sequence: TGTGCCAGCAGCTTGGAAGTGGGACTAGCGGGAGACAATGAGCAGTTCTTC. This translates into CASSLEVGLAGDNEQFF.

This chain links TRBV13 with TRBJ1-5; no reliable D call. The CDR3 covers 13 residues. CDR1 PRHDT and CDR2 FYEKMQ come from the germline V gene (reference sequence). Trimming left V 2 bases short and J 7 bases short, with 9 bases between. DNA of the CDR3: TGTGCCAGCAGCTTATTTCAAGCCCAGCCCCAGCATTTT. Its translation: CASSLFQAQPQHF. Using reference TRBV13 and TRBJ1-5 for the parts outside the CDR3, the full variable domain is AAGVIQSPRHLIKEKRETATLKCYPIPRHDTVYWYQQGPGQDPQFLISFYEKMQSDKGSIPDRFSAQQFSDYHSELNMSSLELGDSALYFCASSLFQAQPQHFGDGTRLSIL.

This clone was detected a few times. V usage is TRBV19 and J usage is TRBJ2-6; 10 bases agree with TRBD1. V dropped 5 bases and J dropped 3; count of bases not matched to a gene: 7. The CDR3 length is 17 residues. Germline CDR1 reads LNHDA; CDR2 reads SQIVND (reference sequence). The CDR3 DNA reads as TGTGCCAGTAGTGTCGACAGGGGGCCTGGTGGGGCCAACGTCCTGACTTTC. Its translation: CASSVDRGPGGANVLTF.

J is TRBJ1-1 and V is TRBV5-1; 8 nucleotides agree with TRBD1. The CDR3 is 18 amino acids. Germline V gives CDR1 SGHRS, CDR2 YFSETQ. Trimming at V came to 1 base and at J to 0 bases, leaving 11 bases not matched to a gene. This CDR3 reads CASSLTGQARILNTEAFF. The DNA of the CDR3 is TGCGCCAGCAGCTTGACGGGACAGGCACGTATCCTGAACACTGAAGCTTTCTTT.

The chain employs TRBV29-1 and TRBJ1-2; D gene ambiguous. Germline assignment: CDR1 SQVTM and CDR2 ANQGSEA. V was shortened by 0 bases and J by 4 bases, with 12 bases between the two germline ends. The CDR3 consists of 14 residues. Here the CDR3 reads CSVEEPTRGYGYTF. The CDR3 nucleotides are TGCAGCGTTGAAGAACCGACGCGGGGCTATGGCTACACCTTC.

The chain links TRBV7-9 to TRBJ2-1; 12 bases map to TRBD2. V shed 3 bases and J 6 bases; nucleotides not matched to a gene: 6. Germline V CDR1 and CDR2: SEHNR, FQNEAQ (reference sequence). The CDR3 loop spans 16 amino acids. CDR3 amino acids: CASSFQLAGGRNEQFF. CDR3 DNA: TGTGCCAGCAGCTTCCAGCTAGCGGGAGGGCGCAATGAGCAGTTCTTC.

This clone was recorded a few times. This sequence joins TRBV21-1 and TRBJ2-3; the table assigns TRBD2, which was not confirmed against the DNA. TRBV21-1 is shown as a pseudogene. This CDR3 region has 15 residues. This CDR3 is CASSTTVAITDTQYF. The CDR3, as DNA: TGTGCCAGCAGCACTACCGTAGCGATCACAGATACGCAGTATTTT.

The genes are TRBV28 and TRBJ1-1, with D possibly matching TRBD1 (5 bases). Germline CDR1 reads MDHEN; CDR2 reads SYDVKM. With 3 bases removed from V and 4 bases from J, the gap between germline ends came to 15 bases. The length of the CDR3 is 15 residues. This chain's CDR3 is CASSFPGRRGTEAFF. CDR3 in DNA: TGTGCCAGCAGTTTTCCCGGCAGGAGGGGCACTGAAGCTTTCTTT.

The chain couples TRBV7-2 to TRBJ1-5, with D perhaps TRBD1 (5 bases). CDR3 length: 12 residues. V was trimmed by 5 bases and J by 8 bases, leaving 10 bases between them. The germline gives CDR1 SGHTA, CDR2 FQGNSA. CDR3 nucleotides: TGTGCCAGCAGCGGGGCTAGGAAGCCCCAGCATTTT. Protein product: CASSGARKPQHF.